This T cell receptor (beta chain) was identified during a study of cytomegalovirus exposure and HLA in healthy donors. Study information: The roughly 110 validation repertoires matched the 666 first-cohort repertoires in platform, a later analysis reported.

Germline V lookup: CDR1 SEHNR, CDR2 FQNEAQ (reference sequence). The CDR3 has 18 residues. V lost 2 bases, J lost 2 bases, and 14 bases stayed unmatched. This clone was recorded only once. Its specificity is unknown. Findings and limits, study-wide: Most TCR sequences were uncommon, yet certain public TCRs appeared in many donors. Cytomegalovirus status was reportedly diagnosed by the classifier with high sensitivity and specificity.

TCRdb's table, derived via immunoSEQ multiplex PCR, lists solely in-frame clones and lacks some. The table has approximately 270,000 clones, nearly 90% seen once; the top ten hold under 0.4%. This receptor was obtained from a young woman in good health and CMV-seronegative. The chain has TRBV7-9 and TRBJ2-7; the match to TRBD1 covers 8 bases. Sequenced: PBMCs. CDR3 sequence: CASSLIPPRGLGTYEQYF. The CDR3 DNA sequence: TGTGCCAGCAGCTTAATCCCCCCCAGGGGGCTGGGGACCTACGAGCAGTACTTC.